This is a list of T cell receptor beta chains from one sample in a study of blood T cell repertoires in COVID-19. Repertoires were generated with immunoSEQ multiplex PCR, while TCRdb's copy carries only in-frame clones and drops some. This table holds about 210,000 clones, 83% found once. Material for sequencing was peripheral blood. The source is a woman aged 50 to 60 with acute or convalescent COVID-19. CDR3s include the opening cysteine and the closing phenylalanine or tryptophan. A D gene is named only where the DNA matches it firmly. The size field is filled for only some rows; it gives once, few, many or a size class.

D gene,J gene,V gene,clone size,CDR3 protein,CDR3 DNA
TRBD1,TRBJ1-5,TRBV19,-,CASSSGQNNQPQHF,TGTGCCAGTAGTTCGGGACAGAACAATCAGCCCCAGCATTTT
-,TRBJ1-3,TRBV28,few,CASTTSGTLRAIYF,TGTGCCAGCACCACCTCCGGCACCCTCAGGGCCATATATTTT
-,TRBJ2-7,TRBV6-6,-,CASSSSPSFGYEQYF,TGTGCCAGCAGTTCGAGCCCAAGTTTCGGGTACGAGCAGTACTTC
TRBD2,TRBJ2-3,TRBV24-1,-,CATGPSGAGGSDTQYF,TGTGCCACCGGCCCTTCTGGAGCGGGAGGATCAGATACGCAGTATTTT
TRBD2,TRBJ2-7,TRBV29-1,few,CSARTSGSYEQYF,TGCAGCGCCCGGACTAGCGGGAGCTACGAGCAGTACTTC
-,TRBJ1-2,TRBV18,-,CASSPDRNYGYTF,TGTGCCAGCTCCCCCGACAGAAACTATGGCTACACCTTC
TRBD2,TRBJ2-1,TRBV2,-,CASIATPGLGRNEQFF,TGTGCCAGCATCGCTACCCCGGGACTAGGTCGGAATGAGCAGTTCTTC
TRBD2,TRBJ2-1,TRBV7-6,-,CASSRGLAGGDNEQFF,TGTGCCAGCAGCCGAGGACTAGCGGGAGGGGACAATGAGCAGTTCTTC
-,TRBJ2-3,TRBV9,-,CASSLRGDTTDTQYF,TGTGCCAGCAGCCTCCGTGGGGACACCACAGATACGCAGTATTTT
-,TRBJ2-3,TRBV6-5,-,CASTRAPGGTDTQYF,TGTGCCAGCACCCGAGCCCCAGGGGGCACAGATACGCAGTATTTT
-,TRBJ2-7,TRBV6-5,-,CASSYLGQVDEQYF,TGTGCCAGCAGTTACCTGGGCCAGGTCGACGAGCAGTACTTC
-,TRBJ1-3,TRBV5-4,-,CASSLDRGYTGNTIYF,TGTGCCAGCAGCTTGGACCGGGGGTATACTGGAAACACCATATATTTT